One TCR beta chain is described in this entry. This sample stems from a study of cytomegalovirus exposure and HLA in healthy donors. The V segment lost 5 bases and the J segment 7 bases; nucleotides outside the gene matches: 8. The CDR3 consists of 15 residues. Looked up from germline, CDR1 is SGHNT and CDR2 is YYREEE (reference sequence). Clones were read by immunoSEQ multiplex PCR, and TCRdb kept only the in-frame ones, dropping some. The table has 200,000 to 250,000 clones, 80% to 90% seen once. The source material was PBMCs. This receptor was identified in a man younger than 30 in good health and CMV-seronegative. This sequence joins TRBV5-4 and TRBJ2-1; 11 bases are a match to TRBD1. This CDR3 is CASRSGTGGQNEQFF. The CDR3 DNA sequence: TGTGCCAGCAGGTCCGGGACAGGGGGACAAAATGAGCAGTTCTTC.